The T cell receptor (beta chain) described here comes from a study of graft-versus-host responses after intestinal transplantation. General study findings and limits: There were GvH clones found in recipient marrow, and some of them appeared first in ileum or blood. Individuals carrying graft-donor T cell macrochimerism showed high graft-versus-host to host-versus-graft clonal ratios in allografts.

With respect to this clone: Its target is unknown.

Method: immunoSEQ multiplex PCR; TCRdb's copy keeps in-frame clones and lacks some. The sample has approximately 90,000 clones, approximately 89% seen once. This CDR3 comprises 17 residues. The trim removed 4 bases at V and 4 bases at J, leaving 12 bases unmatched. Germline CDR1 is PRHDT and CDR2 is FYEKMQ (reference sequence). V and J are TRBV13 and TRBJ2-3; 9 bases align to TRBD2. The receptor was derived from a human donor who was the organ donor for an intestinal transplant. The sequencing used unstimulated CD8+ T cells sorted from spleen or lymph node cells, collected before transplant. The CDR3 DNA reads as TGTGCCAGCAGCTCACGCGGGACTAGCTCTTTGTCAGATACGCAGTATTTT. Protein sequence: CASSSRGTSSLSDTQYF.